Shown below are 23 T cell receptor beta chains from a single sample sequenced in a study of cytomegalovirus exposure and HLA in healthy donors. The PCR was carried out with 60 Vbeta primers and 13 Jbeta primers. Sequencing was performed with immunoSEQ multiplex PCR; in TCRdb, only in-frame clones are kept and a portion is missing. The sample includes 100,000 or so clones, about 70% of them seen just once. Sequences were obtained from PBMCs. These TCRs come from a man between 45 and 60 years old in good health and CMV-seropositive.

The rearrangement links TRBV14 to TRBJ1-2, with a weak D call TRBD1 (5 bases). CDR1 is SGHDN and CDR2 is FVKESK in the germline V gene. V lost 4 bases, J lost 3 bases, and 12 bases lay in between. The CDR3 runs 14 residues. For the CDR3, the DNA is TGTGCCAGCAGCCGGACGGACACCTACTATGGCTACACCTTC. Protein product: CASSRTDTYYGYTF.

This chain uses TRBV5-1 with TRBJ2-7; TRBD1 matches at 9 bases. With V trimmed by 2 bases and J by 3 bases, 6 bases remained unmatched. CDR1 and CDR2 from the germline V gene are SGHRS and YFSETQ. This CDR3 spans 15 amino acids. The CDR3 loop reads CASSFELGQGYEQYF. The CDR3 DNA follows: TGCGCCAGCAGCTTTGAGTTGGGACAGGGCTACGAGCAGTACTTC.

This chain connects TRBV6-5 to TRBJ1-6; maybe TRBD1 (6 bases). V dropped 2 bases and J dropped 7 bases, with 12 bases sitting between them. Germline loops: CDR1 MNHEY, CDR2 SVGAGI. The CDR3 has 15 residues. The CDR3 region has the DNA TGTGCCAGCAGTTACGGGGGCCTCCAAAATTCACCCCTCCACTTT. This encodes CASSYGGLQNSPLHF.

The J gene is TRBJ2-5, the V gene TRBV7-3, with 7 bases that match TRBD2. The CDR3 contains 12 residues. Germline trimming cut 6 bases from V and 5 bases from J; bases unmatched to any gene: 3. In germline, CDR1 is SGHTA, CDR2 FQGTGA. The CDR3 spells CASSEAGETQYF. The DNA of the CDR3 is TGTGCCAGCAGTGAAGCGGGGGAGACCCAGTACTTC. The whole variable domain, filled in from reference TRBV7-3 and TRBJ2-5, reads GAGVSQTPSNKVTEKGKYVELRCDPISGHTALYWYRQSLGQGPEFLIYFQGTGAADDSGLPNDRFFAVRPEGSVSTLKIQRTERGDSAVYLCASSEAGETQYFGPGTRLLVL.

The chain links TRBV5-4 to TRBJ1-3; no clear D gene. CDR1 is SGHNT and CDR2 is YYREEE in the germline V gene (reference sequence). V shed 0 bases and J shed 5 bases, with 12 bases lying between them. The CDR3 totals 15 residues. The CDR3 loop reads CASSLDFGPRNTIYF. The CDR3 DNA reads TGTGCCAGCAGCTTGGATTTTGGGCCGCGAAACACCATATATTTT.

The chain recombines TRBV2 with TRBJ1-4, with D maybe TRBD1 (6 bases). V gave up 1 base and J gave up 4 bases, with 13 bases separating them. CDR3 length: 16 amino acids. Germline CDR1 reads SNHLY; CDR2 reads FYNNEI. The CDR3 DNA is TGTGCCAGCAGTGAAGGGATGACAGGAGTTAATGAAAAACTGTTTTTT. It specifies CASSEGMTGVNEKLFF.

This chain links TRBV19 with TRBJ1-2; the match to TRBD1 covers 7 bases. There are 15 residues in the CDR3. V dropped 1 base and J dropped 6; count of bases not matched to a gene: 8. In germline, CDR1 is LNHDA, CDR2 SQIVND (reference sequence). The chain's CDR3 is CASSIVFDRENGYTF. DNA for the CDR3: TGTGCCAGTAGTATAGTCTTCGACAGGGAAAATGGCTACACCTTC.

This clone has a handful of counts. The gene calls are TRBV30 and TRBJ2-7, with 8 positions matching TRBD2. The CDR3 is 14 amino acids. V lost 0 bases and J lost 2; bases outside the gene matches: 3. CDR1 is GTSNPN, CDR2 SVGIG, per germline (reference sequence). CDR3 bases: TGTGCCTGGAGTGTTACTAGCGGCCCCTACGAGCAGTACTTC. Protein product: CAWSVTSGPYEQYF.

The V and J genes are TRBV6-1 and TRBJ2-7, with 9 bases aligning to TRBD2. The CDR3 spans 15 residues. Germline assignment: CDR1 MNHNS and CDR2 SASEGT. V lost 5 bases to trimming and J lost 0 bases; unmatched junction nucleotides: 5. CDR3 residues: CASSSLAGSSYEQYF. Here the CDR3 DNA reads TGTGCCAGCAGTTCGCTAGCGGGATCCTCCTACGAGCAGTACTTC.

The chain links TRBV29-1 to TRBJ1-5; 7 bases match TRBD1. Per the germline V gene, CDR1 is SQVTM and CDR2 is ANQGSEA. With V trimmed by 5 bases and J by 5 bases, 9 bases remained unmatched. The CDR3 runs 14 residues. As DNA, the CDR3 is TGCAGCGTTTGTGAAGGGGGCAGGGATCAGCCCCAGCATTTT. Protein sequence: CSVCEGGRDQPQHF.

The chain employs TRBV2 and TRBJ2-7; perhaps TRBD2 as D (6 bases). The germline V gene has CDR1 SNHLY and CDR2 FYNNEI. Trimming left V 7 bases short and J 5 bases short, with 21 bases between. The CDR3 is 15 amino acids. In DNA, the CDR3 is TGTGCCAGCACCGAAGGAGGGGTCGTGGGCCACGAGCAGTACTTC. Its protein product is CASTEGGVVGHEQYF.

J is TRBJ1-1 and V is TRBV2, with 7 bases matching TRBD1. This CDR3 spans 14 amino acids. Germline V gives CDR1 SNHLY, CDR2 FYNNEI. The ends lost 7 bases at V and 0 bases at J; junction bases unmatched: 5. Here the CDR3 DNA reads TGTGCCAGCAATCCGGACAGGTTGAACACTGAAGCTTTCTTT. It yields the protein CASNPDRLNTEAFF.

This clone was picked up a small number of times. The gene calls are TRBV29-1 and TRBJ1-4, with 10 bases aligning to TRBD1. The CDR3 has 15 residues. Germline assignment: CDR1 SQVTM and CDR2 ANQGSEA. V trimming: 5 bases; J trimming: 7 bases; junction bases outside the gene matches: 10. Here the CDR3 DNA reads TGCAGCGTTCGAAGGAGGACAGGGGGTAGTGAAAAACTGTTTTTT. It specifies CSVRRRTGGSEKLFF. Looking up the rest from reference TRBV29-1 and TRBJ1-4 gives the full variable domain: SAVISQKPSRDICQRGTSLTIQCQVDSQVTMMFWYRQQPGQSLTLIATANQGSEATYESGFVIDKFPISRPNLTFSTLTVSNMSPEDSSIYLCSVRRRTGGSEKLFFGSGTQLSVL.

The chain is built from TRBV19 and TRBJ2-7, with 11 bases aligning to TRBD2. The CDR3 is made up of 14 amino acids. Germline V gives CDR1 LNHDA, CDR2 SQIVND (reference sequence). V shed 6 bases, J shed 3 bases, and the junction held 4 bases outside the gene matches. The CDR3 DNA reads as TGTGCCAGTAGCCTAACTAGCGGGAGCTACGAGCAGTACTTC. This gives the protein CASSLTSGSYEQYF.

This chain joins TRBV2 and TRBJ1-2; 7 nucleotides align to TRBD1. With 5 bases clipped from V and 4 bases from J, the junction kept 13 bases outside the gene matches. The CDR3 length is 16 residues. CDR1 and CDR2 from the germline V gene are SNHLY and FYNNEI. CDR3 protein: CASSPLGGTVFYGYTF. Here the CDR3 DNA reads TGTGCCAGCAGTCCCTTAGGGGGGACAGTTTTCTATGGCTACACCTTC.

The CDR3 DNA sequence: TGTGCCAGCAGTCGGACTAGGTCTGTGACCCAGTACTTC. Translation gives CASSRTRSVTQYF. This chain uses TRBV25-1 with TRBJ2-5; 7 bases agree with TRBD2. The junction had 7 bases not matched to a gene; V was cut back by 5 bases and J by 7 bases. CDR1 is MGHDK and CDR2 is SYGVNS in the germline V gene. This CDR3 spans 13 amino acids.

The rearrangement uses TRBV5-1 and TRBJ2-7; TRBD2 agrees at 11 bases. V was clipped by 3 bases and J by 5 bases; unmatched bases: 10. This CDR3 region has 16 residues. Germline values: CDR1 SGHRS, CDR2 YFSETQ. CDR3 bases: TGCGCCAGCAGCTCCCCGGGACTAGCGGCCGTAAACGAGCAGTACTTC. Residues: CASSSPGLAAVNEQYF.

The chain links TRBV21-1 to TRBJ2-7; no DNA check was done on the table's D call, TRBD2. TRBV21-1 is a listed pseudogene. This CDR3 region has 15 residues. The DNA for the CDR3 is TGTGCCAGCAGCAAAGCGCGCGGGGAGGACTACGAGCAGTACTTC. Translating gives CASSKARGEDYEQYF.

This sequence joins TRBV5-1 and TRBJ1-1; 8 bases map to TRBD1. With V trimmed by 7 bases and J by 1 base, 6 bases remained unmatched. The CDR3 has 14 residues. CDR1 and CDR2 from the germline V gene are SGHRS and YFSETQ. CDR3 in DNA: TGCGCCAGCCAGGGGGCGGAGGGGAACACTGAAGCTTTCTTT. Amino acid sequence: CASQGAEGNTEAFF.

J is TRBJ2-6 and V is TRBV5-6, with no clear D. Looked up from germline, CDR1 is SGHDT and CDR2 is YYEEEE. Trimming cost V 0 bases and J 0 bases, with 4 bases left between them. This CDR3 spans 15 amino acids. CDR3 amino acids: CASSLDSSGANVLTF. The CDR3 coding sequence is TGTGCCAGCAGCTTGGACAGCTCTGGGGCCAACGTCCTGACTTTC.

This clone was counted once. The rearrangement uses TRBV10-3 and TRBJ2-3, with a possible D match to TRBD2 (6 bases). The germline V gene encodes CDR1 ENHRY and CDR2 SYGVKD. V shed 4 bases and J shed 0 bases, with 8 bases lying between them. The length of the CDR3 is 14 residues. The chain's CDR3 is CAISAGGSTDTQYF. CDR3 nucleotides: TGTGCCATCAGTGCCGGGGGTAGCACAGATACGCAGTATTTT.

A single count supports this clone. V and J are TRBV6-6 and TRBJ2-2; tentatively, D is TRBD1 (5 bases). V was cut by 5 bases and J by 6 bases, with 13 bases left in between. The CDR3 sequence is 14 residues long. From germline, CDR1 is MNHNY and CDR2 SVGAGI (reference sequence). DNA of the CDR3: TGTGCCAGCAGTCGAATAGAAGGGGCCGGGGAGCTGTTTTTT. Protein: CASSRIEGAGELFF.

V and J are TRBV19 and TRBJ2-1, with 7 bases lining up with TRBD2. The CDR3 is 15 amino acids. Germline CDR1 LNHDA, CDR2 SQIVND (reference sequence). The ends lost 4 bases at V and 2 bases at J; junction bases unmatched: 5. The chain's CDR3 is CASSTLAGAYNEQFF. DNA for the CDR3: TGTGCCAGTAGTACCCTGGCGGGGGCCTACAATGAGCAGTTCTTC.